The 27 T cell receptor beta chains listed next were all sequenced from one sample in a study of T cells expressing NK-cell markers (dated by TCRdb to 2019 to 2021). Receptor amplification or capture employed 5' RACE. The reads were generated on an Illumina HiSeq 2000. TCRdb reprocessed the raw reads; every CDR3 protein sequence is a single record, and DNA is not supplied. This sample's clone table shows 550,000 to 600,000 distinct CDR3 sequences. In total, the top ten clones hold 3% to 4.5% of the sample. The sequenced material came from blood T cells: a sorted CD56 or NKG2C T cell subset, CD4+ or CD8+ T cells, or bulk PBMC T cells (not recorded which). All receptors come from a man aged 18 to 29 in good health. Donor details come from another sample of the same person, matched by shared clones.

V gene TRBV2 combines with J gene TRBJ2-1; the D call from TCRdb, TRBD2, cannot be confirmed without DNA. Per germline, CDR1 SNHLY and CDR2 FYNNEI. There are 13 residues in the CDR3. CDR3 loop: CADAGTLGNEQFF.

V is TRBV12-3 or TRBV12-4 and J is TRBJ2-2; as DNA is missing, the TRBD2 call by TCRdb cannot be tested. The CDR3 consists of 17 residues. CDR3 sequence: CASSLYGIGRADGELFF.

The chain employs TRBV3-1 and TRBJ2-2; with no DNA, the TCRdb D assignment of TRBD2 cannot be verified. Germline V gene lookup returns CDR1 LGHDT and CDR2 YNNKEL (reference sequence). The CDR3 runs 18 residues. The CDR3: CASSQTGLAGGNTGELFF.

V is TRBV5-5 and J is TRBJ2-1. Germline CDR1 SGHKS, CDR2 YYEKEE (reference sequence). The CDR3 length is 18 residues. CDR3 in amino acids: CASSLRFNIGASYNEQFF.

The chain carries TRBV6-1 and TRBJ2-1; TCRdb picks TRBD1, but there is no DNA to check that call. Germline V lookup: CDR1 MNHNS, CDR2 SASEGT. This CDR3 has 16 residues. The CDR3 region is CASTKLGTGGYNEQFF.

V and J are TRBV2 and TRBJ2-2; there is no DNA to check the TCRdb D call of TRBD1. The CDR3 runs 15 residues. Per the germline V gene, CDR1 is SNHLY and CDR2 is FYNNEI. The CDR3: CASRTDRGVIGELFF.

The V call is TRBV5-6, the J call TRBJ2-7; TCRdb calls TRBD1, which cannot be checked without DNA. This CDR3 is built from 15 residues. Looked up from germline, CDR1 is SGHDT and CDR2 is YYEEEE. CDR3 in amino acids: CASSLNQGVTSRQYF.

The V and J genes are TRBV3-1 and TRBJ2-7; TCRdb designates TRBD1, a call that cannot be tested without DNA. The germline CDR1 and CDR2 sequences are LGHDT and YNNKEL (reference sequence). The CDR3 sequence is 15 residues long. The CDR3 sequence: CASSLRDRVLTEQYF.

The chain employs TRBV18 and TRBJ1-2. The CDR3 contains 17 residues. Per the germline V gene, CDR1 is KGHSH and CDR2 is LQKENI. The chain's CDR3 is CASSQASGPAGNYGYTF.

The chain has TRBV5-5 and TRBJ2-7; TCRdb lists TRBD1, though no DNA is available to test this call. The germline V gene has CDR1 SGHKS and CDR2 YYEKEE (reference sequence). The CDR3 extends over 15 amino acids. This CDR3 is CASSDRMETSYEQYF.

CDR3: CASSLIGSNTEAFF. The chain has TRBV7-2 and TRBJ1-1. Germline V lookup: CDR1 SGHTA, CDR2 FQGNSA. The CDR3 spans 14 residues.

The V and J genes are TRBV4-1 and TRBJ2-1; TCRdb's D call of TRBD2 is untestable without DNA. This CDR3 contains 20 residues. Germline CDR1 reads MGHRA; CDR2 reads YSYEKL. The CDR3 reads CASSRKTGSGLAASYNEQFF.

The CDR3 region is CASTTVGGMNTEAFF. The gene calls are TRBV5-1 and TRBJ1-1; TCRdb reports TRBD1, a call that lacks DNA to check it against. Looked up from germline, CDR1 is SGHRS and CDR2 is YFSETQ. The CDR3 totals 15 residues.

The CDR3 sequence: CASSRPGGTVTGELFF. This chain connects TRBV7-6 to TRBJ2-2; TCRdb proposes TRBD2, but this gene call is untestable without DNA. Germline V CDR1 and CDR2: SGHVS, FNYEAQ. CDR3 length equals 16 residues.

The V gene is TRBV10-3, the J gene TRBJ2-2. CDR1 and CDR2 from the germline V gene are ENHRY and SYGVKD. The CDR3 has 11 amino acids. CDR3 loop: CAITSNGELFF.

V usage is TRBV6-5 and J usage is TRBJ1-1. The V gene's germline CDR1 is MNHEY and CDR2 SVGAGI. This CDR3 region has 11 residues. CDR3: CASSYAAEAFF.

J is TRBJ2-3 and V is TRBV20-1; the TCRdb D gene call, TRBD2, has no DNA to confirm it. This CDR3 is built from 15 residues. CDR1 DFQATT and CDR2 SNEGSKA come from the germline V gene (reference sequence). The CDR3 loop reads CSAKVSPSSTDTQYF.

This chain links TRBV29-1 with TRBJ2-3; the TCRdb D gene call, TRBD2, has no DNA to confirm it. In germline, CDR1 is SQVTM, CDR2 ANQGSEA. The CDR3 extends over 14 amino acids. The CDR3 protein is CSVGPRLITDTQYF.

This chain connects TRBV12-3 or TRBV12-4 to TRBJ2-7; TCRdb lists TRBD1, though no DNA is available to test this call. The CDR3 sequence is 14 residues long. CDR3 loop: CASSQGQGGWEQYF.

The J gene is TRBJ2-5, the V gene TRBV6-2 or TRBV6-3; TCRdb reports TRBD1, a call that lacks DNA to check it against. CDR3 size: 15 residues. Per germline, CDR1 MNHEY and CDR2 SVGEGT. The CDR3 spells CASSYGGTAQETQYF.

The chain employs TRBV11-2 and TRBJ2-2; the D call from TCRdb, TRBD2, cannot be confirmed without DNA. CDR3 length: 17 amino acids. CDR1 and CDR2 from the germline V gene are SGHAT and FQNNGV. This CDR3 reads CASSWGSGRALAGELFF.

This chain connects TRBV15 to TRBJ2-2; with no DNA, the TCRdb D assignment of TRBD1 cannot be verified. Per germline, CDR1 LNHNV and CDR2 YYDKDF (reference sequence). The CDR3 has 16 residues. This CDR3 reads CATSTGTGANTGELFF.

V usage is TRBV28 and J usage is TRBJ2-5; the TCRdb D gene call, TRBD2, has no DNA to confirm it. The germline gives CDR1 MDHEN, CDR2 SYDVKM. The CDR3 extends over 15 amino acids. The CDR3 protein is CASSLPLGRAETQYF.

This CDR3 reads CASSQDRSGSLGGYTF. The genes are TRBV4-3 and TRBJ1-2. The germline V gene has CDR1 LGHNA and CDR2 YSLEER. The CDR3 spans 16 residues.

The gene calls are TRBV20-1 and TRBJ2-1; TCRdb gives TRBD2 as the D gene, but with no DNA this cannot be confirmed. There are 14 residues in the CDR3. Germline V lookup: CDR1 DFQATT, CDR2 SNEGSKA (reference sequence). Here the CDR3 reads CSAREREVRNEQFF.

The CDR3 sequence is CSALTGGFSIQYF. The chain links TRBV20-1 to TRBJ2-4; TCRdb outputs TRBD1, but without DNA this stays unchecked. Germline V gene sequence: CDR1 DFQATT, CDR2 SNEGSKA (reference sequence). The CDR3 consists of 13 residues.

The CDR3 spells CASSYTTEISGNTIYF. The chain is built from TRBV6-5 and TRBJ1-3. Germline V CDR1 and CDR2: MNHEY, SVGAGI. The CDR3 is 16 amino acids.